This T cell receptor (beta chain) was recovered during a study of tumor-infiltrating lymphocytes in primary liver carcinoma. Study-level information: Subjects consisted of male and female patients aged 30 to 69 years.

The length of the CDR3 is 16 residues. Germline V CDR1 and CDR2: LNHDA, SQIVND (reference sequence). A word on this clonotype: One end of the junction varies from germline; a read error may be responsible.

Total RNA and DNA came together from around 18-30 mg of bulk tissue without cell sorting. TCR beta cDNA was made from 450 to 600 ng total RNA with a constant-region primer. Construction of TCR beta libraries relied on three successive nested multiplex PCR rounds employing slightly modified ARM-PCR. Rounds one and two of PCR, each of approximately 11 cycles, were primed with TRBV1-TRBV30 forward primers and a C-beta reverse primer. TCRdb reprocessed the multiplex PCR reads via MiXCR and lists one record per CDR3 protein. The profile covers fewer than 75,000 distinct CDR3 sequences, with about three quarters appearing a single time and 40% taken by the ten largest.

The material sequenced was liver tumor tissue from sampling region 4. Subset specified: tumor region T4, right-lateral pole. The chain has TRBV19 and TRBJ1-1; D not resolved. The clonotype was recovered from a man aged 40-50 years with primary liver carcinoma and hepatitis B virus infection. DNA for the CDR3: TGTGGCAGTAGTGCGGCCGTCATCCCTCACCTCACTGAAGCTTTCTTT. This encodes CGSSAAVIPHLTEAFF. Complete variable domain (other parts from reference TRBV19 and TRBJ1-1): DGGITQSPKYLFRKEGQNVTLSCEQNLNHDAMYWYRQDPGQGLRLIYYSQIVNDFQKGDIAEGYSVSREKKESFPLTVTSAQKNPTAFYLCGSSAAVIPHLTEAFFGQGTRLTVV.